Shown below are 27 T cell receptor beta chains from a single sample sequenced in a study of TIL therapy for anti-PD-1-resistant metastatic lung cancer (dated by TCRdb to about 2021). Read against the paper, the sample's time point label means: pre-treatment sample, taken before nivolumab and TIL therapy. TCR beta CDR3 regions were amplified from genomic DNA with the immunoSEQ v3 hsTCRB kit using bias-controlled multiplex PCR. TCRdb re-hosts the immuneACCESS table, in-frame sequences only. Its copies lack some clones; in the studies checked, an unresolved V gene accounts for under half of them, and the cause for the rest is not known. The table for this sample lists 50,000 to 70,000 clones; 69% of them were counted only once. The leading ten clones occupy less than 8% of the sample. Sequencing used blood, obtained at baseline. The source of these receptors is a person between 25 and 80 years old with non-small cell lung cancer.

The chain recombines TRBV6-5 with TRBJ2-1; D not certain. CDR1 MNHEY and CDR2 SVGAGI come from the germline V gene. The CDR3 runs to 15 residues. V lost 2 bases and J lost 2, with 10 bases in between. The CDR3 region is CASSYVRMTYNEQFF. Written as DNA, the CDR3 is TGTGCCAGCAGTTACGTCAGGATGACCTACAATGAGCAGTTCTTC.

The chain uses TRBV27 and TRBJ2-1; 11 positions agree with TRBD2. The V and J ends lost 4 bases and 9 bases, in that order; junction bases with no gene match: 8. This CDR3 region has 15 residues. Germline CDR1 is MNHEY and CDR2 is SMNVEV (reference sequence). This CDR3 reads CASSSGLAGWSEQFF. The CDR3 bases are TGTGCCAGCAGTTCCGGACTAGCGGGCTGGTCTGAGCAGTTCTTC.

The V and J genes are TRBV29-1 and TRBJ2-3, with TRBD2 matching 8 bases. CDR3 length: 16 residues. Trimming at V came to 6 bases and at J to 2 bases, leaving 13 bases not matched to a gene. Germline V CDR1 and CDR2: SQVTM, ANQGSEA. The CDR3 spells CSVSGSSTVVTDTQYF. CDR3 nucleotide sequence: TGCAGCGTCAGCGGGAGTTCGACGGTCGTCACAGATACGCAGTATTTT.

The chain links TRBV6-1 to TRBJ1-3; D remains unclear. V gave up 1 base and J gave up 0 bases, with 10 bases separating them. Germline V gene lookup returns CDR1 MNHNS and CDR2 SASEGT. The CDR3 has 16 residues. The DNA of the CDR3 is TGTGCCAGCAGTGAAGTTTTTAGATCCTCTGGAAACACCATATATTTT. It encodes CASSEVFRSSGNTIYF.

The genes are TRBV5-1 and TRBJ2-5; 9 nucleotides align to TRBD2. CDR3 size: 15 residues. V trimming: 2 bases; J trimming: 3 bases; junction bases outside the gene matches: 5. Germline V gene lookup returns CDR1 SGHRS and CDR2 YFSETQ. In nucleotides, the CDR3 is TGCGCCAGCAGCTTCTTAGCGGGAGCTGAAGAGACCCAGTACTTC. Protein: CASSFLAGAEETQYF.

The chain recombines TRBV5-1 with TRBJ2-4; TRBD2 matches at 8 bases. The CDR3 is 16 residues long. The junction had 4 bases not matched to a gene; V was cut back by 0 bases and J by 2 bases. Germline V CDR1 and CDR2: SGHRS, YFSETQ. CDR3 loop: CASSLERGFTKNIQYF. The CDR3 DNA reads as TGCGCCAGCAGCTTGGAGCGGGGGTTTACCAAAAACATTCAGTACTTC.

The V gene is TRBV28, the J gene TRBJ2-7; possibly TRBD2 for D (6 bases). The CDR3 totals 15 residues. V was cut by 6 bases and J by 0 bases, with 15 bases left in between. Germline V gene sequence: CDR1 MDHEN, CDR2 SYDVKM. The DNA of the CDR3 is TGTGCCAGCAGCGCCAGCGGGCAATACTCCTACGAGCAGTACTTC. Protein product: CASSASGQYSYEQYF.

V gene TRBV9 combines with J gene TRBJ2-5; 10 bases are a match to TRBD2. J was trimmed by 0 bases and V by 2 bases; bases with no gene match: 7. This CDR3 has 17 amino acids. Germline CDR1 and CDR2: SGDLS and YYNGEE. The CDR3 coding sequence is TGTGCCAGCAGCGTGGGACTAGCGCGTCAGTACCAAGAGACCCAGTACTTC. Its translation: CASSVGLARQYQETQYF.

This sequence joins TRBV5-1 and TRBJ2-1; D is uncertain. V gave up 3 bases and J gave up 6 bases, with 19 bases separating them. The CDR3 has 16 residues. In germline, CDR1 is SGHRS, CDR2 YFSETQ. The CDR3: CASSYAGPPDRNEQFF. In nucleotides, the CDR3 is TGCGCCAGCAGCTACGCCGGCCCTCCAGATCGCAATGAGCAGTTCTTC.

This clone has only a few counts. This rearrangement joins TRBV7-3 to TRBJ1-2; 11 bases map to TRBD1. V dropped 5 bases and J dropped 2; count of bases not matched to a gene: 16. The CDR3 length is 19 residues. The germline V gene has CDR1 SGHTA and CDR2 FQGTGA. The CDR3 reads CASSPHAGTGGEKNYGYTF. For the CDR3, the DNA is TGTGCCAGCAGCCCGCACGCTGGGACAGGGGGAGAAAAGAACTATGGCTACACCTTC.

The chain uses TRBV5-4 and TRBJ1-1; a weak D match, TRBD1 (5 bases). The germline CDR1 and CDR2 sequences are SGHNT and YYREEE (reference sequence). V shed 5 bases and J shed 1 base, with 6 bases lying between them. CDR3 length equals 12 residues. CDR3 amino acids: CASRTENTEAFF. CDR3 coding DNA: TGTGCCAGCAGGACAGAGAACACTGAAGCTTTCTTT.

This clone was seen only a few times. The chain carries TRBV2 and TRBJ2-5; D unresolved. The CDR3 runs to 14 residues. Looked up from germline, CDR1 is SNHLY and CDR2 is FYNNEI. The V end was cut by 7 bases, the J end by 2 bases, with 14 bases between. The CDR3 sequence: CASKNPDEQETQYF. The CDR3 nucleotides are TGTGCCAGCAAGAACCCGGACGAACAAGAGACCCAGTACTTC.

The chain couples TRBV4-2 to TRBJ2-3; TRBD1 matches 8 bases. The length of the CDR3 is 16 residues. Germline V CDR1 and CDR2: LGHNA, YNFKEQ. V was pared by 4 bases and J by 0 bases, with 6 bases of the junction left unmatched. The CDR3 nucleotides are TGTGCCAGCAGCCTAGATGGGACAGGTAGCACAGATACGCAGTATTTT. It encodes CASSLDGTGSTDTQYF.

The chain employs TRBV7-3 and TRBJ2-7; a weak D match, TRBD1 (6 bases). The germline V and J ends were trimmed by 5 bases and 0 bases, with 11 bases remaining between them. The CDR3 runs to 14 residues. CDR1 is SGHTA and CDR2 is FQGTGA in the germline V gene. The CDR3 region has the DNA TGTGCCAGCAGCCCTCCGACAGGCTCCTACGAGCAGTACTTC. It translates to CASSPPTGSYEQYF.

The CDR3 DNA is TGTGCCACTAAAATCGGGCTAGCGGCCTCCTACGAGCAGTACTTC. This translates into CATKIGLAASYEQYF. J is TRBJ2-7 and V is TRBV6-5; TRBD2 aligns across 7 bases. Per the germline V gene, CDR1 is MNHEY and CDR2 is SVGAGI. The CDR3 has 15 residues. The ends lost 10 bases at V and 0 bases at J; junction bases unmatched: 12.

The J gene is TRBJ2-3, the V gene TRBV5-1; D assignment may be TRBD1 or TRBD2 (6 bases each). CDR3 length: 16 residues. Germline CDR1 and CDR2: SGHRS and YFSETQ. The V end lost 7 bases, the J end lost 0 bases, and 18 bases lay between the germline ends. As DNA, the CDR3 is TGCGCCAGCGCTCGCCGGGGGCTCCTCAGCACAGATACGCAGTATTTT. It is translated as CASARRGLLSTDTQYF.

The V call is TRBV5-1, the J call TRBJ2-7; 8 bases agree with TRBD2. This CDR3 is built from 14 residues. Per the germline V gene, CDR1 is SGHRS and CDR2 is YFSETQ. V trimming: 4 bases; J trimming: 4 bases; junction bases outside the gene matches: 7. The CDR3 sequence is CASSPSGGVYEQYF. In nucleotides, the CDR3 is TGCGCCAGCAGCCCAAGCGGGGGCGTATACGAGCAGTACTTC.

The rearrangement uses TRBV30 and TRBJ1-3; no firm D call. Trimming stripped 4 bases from V and 0 bases from J, with 22 bases between. CDR3 length: 18 residues. CDR1 and CDR2 from the germline V gene are GTSNPN and SVGIG (reference sequence). CDR3 nucleotides: TGTGCCTGGACCCGTACCAGGTCCTTAATGTCCTCTGGAAACACCATATATTTT. Its protein product is CAWTRTRSLMSSGNTIYF.

CDR3 amino acids: CASSSGSYNEQFF. CDR3 sequence (DNA): TGTGCCAGCAGCTCAGGGTCTTACAATGAGCAGTTCTTC. The chain combines TRBV7-3 with TRBJ2-1; a possible D gene is TRBD1 (5 bases). There are 13 residues in the CDR3. The ends were cut back, 4 bases at V and 4 bases at J, with 8 bases in the middle. The germline V gene encodes CDR1 SGHTA and CDR2 FQGTGA.

CDR3 sequence reads: CASSRRSGERTDTQYF. The DNA for the CDR3 is TGTGCCAGCAGCCGAAGGAGCGGGGAACGCACAGATACGCAGTATTTT. This sequence joins TRBV4-2 and TRBJ2-3; 7 positions agree with TRBD2. Germline V gene data show CDR1 as LGHNA and CDR2 as YNFKEQ. Trimming cost V 4 bases and J 1 base; bases outside gene matches: 8. The CDR3 has 16 amino acids.

This sequence joins TRBV6-1 and TRBJ2-7, with 11 bases matching TRBD2. The CDR3 sequence is 15 residues long. Germline CDR1 MNHNS, CDR2 SASEGT. Losses at the gene ends were 6 bases for V and 4 bases for J; bases not matched to a gene: 8. CDR3 nucleotide sequence: TGTGCCAGCAGGTACCTAGCGGGAGGAACTTACGAGCAGTACTTC. Translated: CASRYLAGGTYEQYF.

The chain has TRBV6-6 and TRBJ2-7, with D hard to call. This CDR3 spans 12 amino acids. V was clipped by 8 bases and J by 0 bases, with 8 bases between them. CDR1 and CDR2 from the germline V gene are MNHNY and SVGAGI (reference sequence). The CDR3 region has the DNA TGTGCCAGCGCACAAAGCTCCTACGAGCAGTACTTC. Protein sequence: CASAQSSYEQYF.

This chain links TRBV5-4 with TRBJ1-4, with D possibly TRBD1 on 5 matching bases. The CDR3 is 15 amino acids. The V gene's germline CDR1 is SGHNT and CDR2 YYREEE (reference sequence). V was clipped by 4 bases and J by 5 bases, with 15 bases between them. In DNA, the CDR3 is TGTGCCAGCAGCGGAGGAGGGGCCGGGAATGAAAAACTGTTTTTT. As protein: CASSGGGAGNEKLFF. Full variable domain (outside the CDR3, taken from reference TRBV5-4 and TRBJ1-4): ETGVTQSPTHLIKTRGQQVTLRCSSQSGHNTVSWYQQALGQGPQFIFQYYREEENGRGNFPPRFSGLQFPNYSSELNVNALELDDSALYLCASSGGGAGNEKLFFGSGTQLSVL.

The table lists this clone with a count of one. This chain connects TRBV15 to TRBJ2-5, with no clear D. The V end was cut by 5 bases, the J end by 5 bases, with 9 bases between. CDR1 and CDR2 (germline): LNHNV, YYDKDF (reference sequence). The CDR3 has 12 residues. CDR3 amino acids: CATSAQRETQYF. The CDR3 bases are TGTGCCACCAGCGCCCAGAGGGAGACCCAGTACTTC.

This clone was detected only a few times. The chain carries TRBV20-1 and TRBJ1-1, with a possible D match to TRBD1 (5 bases). The CDR3 consists of 11 residues. The V gene's germline CDR1 is DFQATT and CDR2 SNEGSKA (reference sequence). The CDR3 sequence: CTCLGDTEAFF. The CDR3 DNA reads TGCACTTGCCTGGGGGACACTGAAGCTTTCTTT.

This clone was observed a single time. The chain has TRBV2 and TRBJ2-1; no firm D call. Deletions cut 3 bases from V and 12 bases from J, with 9 bases between. CDR1 is SNHLY, CDR2 FYNNEI, per germline. CDR3 length equals 11 residues. The DNA of the CDR3 is TGTGCCAGCAGTGACCCGAGAAGGCAGTTCTTC. It is translated as CASSDPRRQFF.

The chain links TRBV21-1 to TRBJ1-5; the table gives TRBD1 as D, unverified against the DNA. TRBV21-1 is marked as a pseudogene. The CDR3 is 15 residues long. The CDR3 spells CASSLDRVCNQPQHF. The CDR3 coding sequence is TGTGCCAGCAGCCTGGACAGGGTTTGCAATCAGCCCCAGCATTTT.